This TCR beta chain originates from a study of cytomegalovirus exposure and HLA in healthy donors (TCRdb year 2017). Notes on the research overall: An earlier analysis of about 560 of the donors reported about 300 Gb of sequence data and 95 million to 140 million unique TCR beta sequences obtained from 150 million to 200 million T cells. An early release covering roughly 600 HLA-typed donors comprised around 300 gigabases of sequencing data and approximately 85 million unique TCR sequences. Four or five DR-DQ haplotypes were handled as single units for association and clustering, since linkage in the cohort was strong. In a later genetic analysis, genome-wide SNP genotypes for about 65% of the 666 donors were used, and that subset was treated as a discovery cohort. The genetic ancestry cluster associated with self-reported Caucasian donors included approximately 85% of the 300 to 400 genotyped donors. Donor age, sex, ethnicity and CMV serostatus were compiled alongside the repertoire data. To decide whether each TCR beta V gene segment behaved as functional or pseudogenic, an earlier analysis of some 600 of the donors relied on high-throughput TCR beta sequencing. Typing coverage varied by locus: roughly 629-640 donors for A, B, C, DRB1 and DQB1; roughly 520 for DQA1; 606 for DPA1; approximately 490 for DPB1. The study aimed to test whether signatures of past pathogen exposure could be identified by cataloging public T cell receptors. All discovery cohort repertoires had been generated on a single sequencing platform. The study profiled the T cell repertoires of around 700 subjects by immunosequencing and related them to cytomegalovirus serostatus. Class I and class II HLA loci were covered by the typing at four-digit resolution. To predict cytomegalovirus infection status, the study combined high-throughput TCR immunosequencing, statistical association of individual TCRs with disease status, and machine learning. On average, 235,054 unique TCR beta nucleotide sequences were sequenced per donor among 398 genotyped donors of the cohort, with roughly 18% of those sequences being non-productive. A later analysis re-examined previously published TCR beta repertoires from more than 600 donors and added high-resolution HLA genotyping to investigate patterns of TCR occurrence. Rather than drawing on any new phenotypic data, the later analysis identified candidate immune exposures from TCR beta sequences and the way those sequences occurred across donors. Along with the approximately 670-subject first cohort, a separate validation cohort of over a hundred different subjects was used. Study-wide findings and limitations: Most TCR sequences were observed very rarely across donors, whereas some public TCRs were present in many individuals. The classifier was reported to diagnose cytomegalovirus status with high specificity and sensitivity in both the original cohort and the validation cohort. In a later genetic analysis, a missense DCLRE1C variant was associated with V-gene and J-gene trimming of TCR beta chains, and the association was replicated in an independent cohort. In vitro tests confirmed that a few of the cytomegalovirus-associated TCR beta chains recognize cytomegalovirus antigens. Correlated functional status among segregating V segments might be attributable to linkage disequilibrium, but an unknown experimental factor could not be ruled out. In a later analysis, several top co-occurrence clusters were reported to appear linked to parvovirus B19, influenza, CMV and Epstein-Barr virus. Because HLA typing was unavailable for some donors at each locus, only the typed subset was used in association tests. Some IMGT-functional V segments, including TRBV6-2 and TRBV6-3, could not be told apart with the 87-base-pair reads, so those segments were excluded. A later analysis associated about 17,000 TCR beta sequences with specific HLA alleles at a false discovery rate of 0.05. In a later genetic analysis, fewer N-insertions in productive TCRs were reported among donors in an Asian-associated ancestry cluster than the roughly 710-donor mean. In a later analysis, most CMV-associated TCR beta chains were found to appear HLA-restricted, with HLA associations seemingly driven largely by CMV exposure. CMV serostatus was the only immune exposure information available for the cohort. A further reported finding was that TCR beta sequences accurately predicted the HLA-A and HLA-B alleles for most subjects in the first cohort. When HLA alleles, especially DR and DQ, strongly co-occurred, TCR associations were difficult to assign to individual alleles. The presence/absence analyses assumed that sequencing depth was roughly uniform across donors, and that assumption may not be true. In a later analysis, HLA-associated TCR beta chains showed more clonal expansion and lower generation probabilities than non-associated chains that were equally common. The sequencing pipeline was judged likely to have produced a cluster of highly shared sequence variants as a technical artifact. The study listed 164 TCR beta chains as associated with cytomegalovirus. This cohort had only TCR beta chains sequenced, and the lack of alpha or paired-chain data limited which features could be detected. In a later analysis, TCR association rates were found to vary across HLA loci, with the most associated TCRs seen for DRB1 alleles and the fewest for HLA-C alleles. An earlier analysis of 587 of the donors showed that most TCR beta V segments appeared in productive rearrangements either about 90% or about 30% of the time, which broadly matched IMGT annotations. According to the authors, the approach could potentially be generalized to other disease states and immunological phenotypes. Some 16 rarely observed V segments, including chromosome 9 orphons, were excluded from the earlier analysis of about 600 of the donors because counts were too low.

In the case of this clone: It lacks a known antigen. No per-base quality is available; no much larger clone lies one base away.

The cohort consisted of 650 to 850 healthy bone marrow donors. At the time of sampling, all cohort members were nominally healthy, though unrecorded immune exposures were likely present. The donor was CMV seropositive and was included in the group of almost 300 seropositive cohort members. A peripheral blood sample was provided by each donor, and peripheral blood mononuclear cells were used for TCR beta sequencing. Genomic DNA extraction from the blood cell samples was performed with the Qiagen DNeasy Blood Extraction Kit. The CDR3 spans 15 residues, from the cysteine through the phenylalanine. Only CDR3 DNA remains: 45 bases, in frame from the first base. In the germline V gene, CDR1 corresponds to SGHTS and CDR2 to YDEGEE. V loses 3 bases at its end and J loses 3 bases; junction bases beyond the gene matches: 4. Preparation of the library involved the immunoSEQ multiplex PCR assay. For the multiplex PCR, a mixture combining 60 forward primers for TCR Vbeta segments and 13 reverse primers for TCR Jbeta segments was used. The CDR3 region of rearranged TCR beta genes was amplified from genomic DNA by a multiplex PCR assay. The amplified TCR beta libraries were sequenced on the Illumina HiSeq System as 87-base-pair reads. Concerning the study's data processing: A later analysis tallied 75 million to 95 million unique TCR beta chains across the 600 to 700 repertoires, and roughly 11 million of those chains were shared by two or more donors. A nearest-neighbor algorithm error-corrected the raw reads and collapsed the reads into unique sequences, merging closely related sequences to remove PCR and sequencing errors. To assign V, D and J gene segments, CDR3 sequences were aligned to IMGT reference sequences. For a sequence to be retained, at least a six-nucleotide match to both a V gene segment and a J gene segment was required. Rearrangements were classified as productive when the CDR3 lacked stop codons and remained in frame with V and J, and all other rearrangements were classified as non-productive. Following IMGT convention, CDR3 was defined as the stretch from the second conserved V-encoded cysteine up to the conserved J-encoded phenylalanine. In an earlier analysis of more than 550 of the donors, sequences lacking an unambiguous match to a single V gene segment were excluded. In an earlier analysis of almost 600 of the donors, a V segment was called functional when productive rearrangements were above 56.7%, and segregating when the standard deviation between donors exceeded 5%. A statistical classification framework was built to diagnose cytomegalovirus status from the catalog of TCR beta chain sequences. In a later analysis, V and J genes were assigned by comparing TCR nucleotide sequences against IMGT/GENE-DB human TR gene sequences. Using the TCRdist pipeline, a later analysis assigned CDR3 sequences along with most-parsimonious VDJ recombination scenarios. A later analysis defined each TCR beta chain by its CDR3 amino acid sequence plus V-gene family, and excluded reads lacking a unique V-gene family. To address suspected cross-contamination and a sequencing artifact, a later analysis removed 592 highly shared, low-generation-probability nucleotide sequences. A later analysis calculated a clonal expansion index for each public chain from normalized within-repertoire ranks of inferred template counts. In a later analysis, generation probabilities were computed with a VDJ recombination model fitted to out-of-frame rearrangements, and the resulting probabilities were checked against IGoR. In a later analysis, hypergeometric tests were used to score TCR-TCR, TCR-HLA and TCR-CMV co-occurrence, with a repertoire-size bias correction applied to TCR pairs. In a later analysis, false discovery rates were estimated by permuting HLA or CMV assignments 20 times. In a later analysis, co-occurring TCRs were grouped using DBSCAN, and TCRdist sequence similarity was added for clustering within HLA-allele-positive subsets. Co-occurrence clustering excluded repertoires with fewer than 30,000 or more than 120,000 public chains, plus five with anomalous nucleotide sharing. What TCRdb holds here is the immuneACCESS table cut down to in-frame rearrangements. Part of the clones is not present; checked against another copy, under half of the missing clones reflect an unresolved V gene, and the others are unexplained. Clonal size and the V and J genes are those of that table, whereas D and trimming came from the DNA. A total of 89,000 or so clones appear in this sample, approximately 84% of them only once. Roughly 5.5% of the sample is held by the ten biggest clonotypes.

The chain is made from TRBV5-8 and TRBJ2-3; TRBD1 agrees with 10 junctional bases. This TCR came from a woman aged 18-29 years in good health and CMV-seropositive. The specimen was PBMCs. The CDR3 amino acid sequence is: CASSSGQGRTDTQYF. The DNA reads as follows: TGTGCCAGCAGCTCGGGACAGGGGAGAACAGATACGCAGTATTTT.